Below, 22 T cell receptor beta chains from the same sample are listed, as sequenced in a study of T cell changes during pregnancy in multiple sclerosis. Profiled with immunoSEQ multiplex PCR; TCRdb holds only in-frame clones, not every one. The table includes about 57,000 clones, roughly nine tenths detected once. The sample was CD4+ T cells from peripheral blood mononuclear cells, taken in the second trimester of pregnancy. These receptor sequences come from a female donor with multiple sclerosis, enrolled in a pregnancy study.

The DNA of the CDR3 is TGTGCCAGCGGACTACGACAGGGGGCGAACTATGGCTACACCTTC. Translating it yields CASGLRQGANYGYTF. The rearrangement joins TRBV2 to TRBJ1-2; 10 nucleotides align to TRBD1. The CDR3 runs to 15 residues. With 8 bases clipped from V and 2 bases from J, the junction kept 8 bases outside the gene matches. Germline loops: CDR1 SNHLY, CDR2 FYNNEI.

This clone was detected once. V usage is TRBV5-1 and J usage is TRBJ2-1; 14 bases line up with TRBD2. Unmatched junction bases numbered 4, after V lost 7 bases and J lost 4 bases. Germline assignment: CDR1 SGHRS and CDR2 YFSETQ. The length of the CDR3 is 15 residues. CDR3 DNA: TGCGCCAGCGGTGGACTAGCGGGAGGTTACAATGAGCAGTTCTTC. It translates to CASGGLAGGYNEQFF.

The DNA of the CDR3 is TGTGCCAGCAGTGAAACAGGGCGGAACACCATATATTTT. Protein sequence: CASSETGRNTIYF. The rearrangement uses TRBV6-1 and TRBJ1-3, with D possibly being TRBD1 (6 bases). The germline V and J ends were trimmed by 2 bases and 7 bases, with 9 bases remaining between them. The germline CDR1 and CDR2 sequences are MNHNS and SASEGT. The CDR3 is made up of 13 amino acids.

The chain uses TRBV27 and TRBJ1-1; 7 bases line up with TRBD1. The V gene's germline CDR1 is MNHEY and CDR2 SMNVEV (reference sequence). With V trimmed by 5 bases and J by 4 bases, 10 bases remained unmatched. This CDR3 spans 15 amino acids. Here the CDR3 reads CASSLRTGVSTEAFF. CDR3 DNA sequence: TGTGCCAGCAGTCTCCGGACAGGTGTGAGCACTGAAGCTTTCTTT.

The chain uses TRBV15 and TRBJ1-1; 9 nucleotides align to TRBD1. This CDR3 contains 19 residues. V lost 2 bases, J lost 9 bases, and 22 bases stayed unmatched. Germline loops: CDR1 LNHNV, CDR2 YYDKDF (reference sequence). The CDR3: CATSRHPAVGQGLVAQAFF. The CDR3 region has the DNA TGTGCCACCAGCAGACACCCGGCCGTGGGACAGGGTTTAGTGGCACAAGCTTTCTTT.

The rearrangement uses TRBV19 and TRBJ1-5; 9 positions match TRBD1. The CDR3 length is 13 residues. After removal of 10 bases from V and 2 bases from J, the junction contained 3 bases not matched to a gene. From germline, CDR1 is LNHDA and CDR2 SQIVND (reference sequence). CDR3 sequence: CATRTGGNQPQHF. CDR3 in DNA: TGTGCCACTCGGACAGGGGGCAATCAGCCCCAGCATTTT.

The V and J genes are TRBV4-2 and TRBJ1-2; 7 bases match TRBD1. The germline gives CDR1 LGHNA, CDR2 YNFKEQ. The ends lost 4 bases at V and 4 bases at J; junction bases unmatched: 12. This CDR3 region has 16 residues. The CDR3 coding sequence is TGTGCCAGCAGCCCTAGCCGACAGGGCCCCTTCTATGGCTACACCTTC. Translated: CASSPSRQGPFYGYTF.

The CDR3 loop is CASSFPLPGQVTNYGYTF. The CDR3 DNA reads TGTGCCAGCAGTTTCCCACTTCCGGGACAGGTGACTAACTATGGCTACACCTTC. The chain has TRBV28 and TRBJ1-2; 8 nucleotides match TRBD1. V gave up 3 bases and J gave up 0 bases; unmatched junction bases: 12. The germline V gene has CDR1 MDHEN and CDR2 SYDVKM. The CDR3 spans 18 residues.

This chain uses TRBV5-1 with TRBJ1-1; 9 bases match TRBD1. Looked up from germline, CDR1 is SGHRS and CDR2 is YFSETQ. CDR3 length equals 13 residues. V gave up 4 bases and J gave up 6 bases; unmatched junction bases: 4. DNA for the CDR3: TGCGCCAGCAGCGGGACAGGGTCTGCTGAAGCTTTCTTT. The encoded protein is CASSGTGSAEAFF.

This clone came up once. This rearrangement joins TRBV5-4 to TRBJ1-1, with 7 bases lining up with TRBD1. The V segment lost 2 bases and the J segment 6 bases; nucleotides outside the gene matches: 4. The germline CDR1 and CDR2 sequences are SGHNT and YYREEE (reference sequence). CDR3 length: 13 residues. For the CDR3, the DNA is TGTGCCAGCAGCTTTGAGGGGGCCTCTGAAGCTTTCTTT. Protein sequence: CASSFEGASEAFF.

The V call is TRBV2, the J call TRBJ1-3; D ambiguous. Deletions cut 4 bases from V and 6 bases from J, with 7 bases between. Germline V gene lookup returns CDR1 SNHLY and CDR2 FYNNEI. This CDR3 is 12 amino acids long. In DNA form, the CDR3 reads TGTGCCAGCAGTGGGGCTGTAAACACCATATATTTT. It yields the protein CASSGAVNTIYF.

This clone was seen just once. The rearrangement joins TRBV2 to TRBJ2-7; 7 bases align to TRBD1. After removal of 8 bases from V and 2 bases from J, the junction contained 6 bases not matched to a gene. From germline, CDR1 is SNHLY and CDR2 FYNNEI. The CDR3 is made up of 13 amino acids. CDR3 region: CASCGDSTYEQYF. The CDR3 DNA reads TGTGCCAGCTGTGGGGACAGCACCTACGAGCAGTACTTC.

This rearrangement joins TRBV7-3 to TRBJ2-7; TRBD2 aligns across 7 bases. The CDR3 consists of 17 residues. The germline CDR1 and CDR2 sequences are SGHTA and FQGTGA. With 2 bases clipped from V and 0 bases from J, the junction kept 10 bases outside the gene matches. This CDR3 reads CASSLGTGPGGSYEQYF. The CDR3 coding sequence is TGTGCCAGCAGCTTAGGGACGGGACCGGGAGGCTCCTACGAGCAGTACTTC. Supplemented by reference TRBV7-3 and TRBJ2-7, the full variable domain reads GAGVSQTPSNKVTEKGKYVELRCDPISGHTALYWYRQSLGQGPEFLIYFQGTGAADDSGLPNDRFFAVRPEGSVSTLKIQRTERGDSAVYLCASSLGTGPGGSYEQYFGPGTRLTVT.

The genes are TRBV19 and TRBJ2-7; 7 bases are shared with TRBD2. Germline assignment: CDR1 LNHDA and CDR2 SQIVND (reference sequence). The CDR3 is 16 amino acids. Losses at the gene ends were 5 bases for V and 3 bases for J; bases not matched to a gene: 13. The CDR3 reads CASSSKLSGGVYEQYF. Written as DNA, the CDR3 is TGTGCCAGTAGTTCCAAGCTTTCTGGGGGGGTCTACGAGCAGTACTTC. The variable domain in full, with the rest retrieved from reference TRBV19 and TRBJ2-7, is DGGITQSPKYLFRKEGQNVTLSCEQNLNHDAMYWYRQDPGQGLRLIYYSQIVNDFQKGDIAEGYSVSREKKESFPLTVTSAQKNPTAFYLCASSSKLSGGVYEQYFGPGTRLTVT.

The rearrangement joins TRBV30 to TRBJ1-2; D ambiguous. Germline V gene sequence: CDR1 GTSNPN, CDR2 SVGIG (reference sequence). Trimming cost V 2 bases and J 5 bases, with 6 bases left between them. This CDR3 comprises 11 residues. Here the CDR3 DNA reads TGTGCCTGGAGTTGGAGGTATGGCTACACCTTC. Translation gives CAWSWRYGYTF.

This clone occurred a few times. The chain is built from TRBV28 and TRBJ1-1; 11 bases are a match to TRBD1. This CDR3 is 14 amino acids long. V lost 6 bases to trimming and J lost 7 bases; unmatched junction nucleotides: 7. Germline-derived CDR1 and CDR2 are MDHEN and SYDVKM. The CDR3 loop is CASRTGTGGFEAFF. The DNA for the CDR3 is TGTGCCAGCAGGACCGGGACAGGGGGTTTTGAAGCTTTCTTT.

The sample holds one count of this clone. J is TRBJ2-1 and V is TRBV6-6; D is ambiguous. Germline CDR1 is MNHNY and CDR2 is SVGAGI (reference sequence). This CDR3 spans 15 amino acids. Trimming shortened V by 2 bases and J by 3 bases, and 11 bases separated the two germline ends. The CDR3 region has the DNA TGTGCCAGCAGTTACCCCCCCCCGGGCTACAATGAGCAGTTCTTC. This translates into CASSYPPPGYNEQFF.

This chain joins TRBV9 and TRBJ1-6; D remains ambiguous. The CDR3 has 15 residues. CDR1 and CDR2 (germline): SGDLS, YYNGEE. V lost 3 bases and J lost 0, with 7 bases in between. This CDR3 reads CASSGWSSYNSPLHF. CDR3 coding DNA: TGTGCCAGCAGCGGTTGGAGCTCCTATAATTCACCCCTCCACTTT.

The rearrangement uses TRBV5-1 and TRBJ2-3; 8 bases are a match to TRBD1. This CDR3 region has 16 residues. With 4 bases clipped from V and 2 bases from J, the junction kept 9 bases outside the gene matches. The germline gives CDR1 SGHRS, CDR2 YFSETQ. Written as DNA, the CDR3 is TGCGCCAGCAGCCTGGAGGGACAGGTCAACACAGATACGCAGTATTTT. Encoded protein: CASSLEGQVNTDTQYF.

This sequence joins TRBV28 and TRBJ2-5; 11 bases are a match to TRBD2. The CDR3 totals 18 residues. In germline, CDR1 is MDHEN, CDR2 SYDVKM. The V segment lost 10 bases and the J segment 0 bases; nucleotides outside the gene matches: 16. The CDR3 is CAIMGRLAGGMYQETQYF. The CDR3 DNA reads TGTGCCATCATGGGGAGGCTAGCGGGGGGCATGTACCAAGAGACCCAGTACTTC.

This clone was seen only a few times. This chain uses TRBV7-9 with TRBJ1-2, with 9 bases matching TRBD1. The V gene end was trimmed by 2 bases and the J gene end by 4 bases; junction bases not matched to a gene: 5. There are 15 residues in the CDR3. The germline CDR1 and CDR2 sequences are SEHNR and FQNEAQ (reference sequence). The CDR3, as DNA: TGTGCCAGCAGCTTATCGGACAGGGGTGGCTATGGCTACACCTTC. Its translation: CASSLSDRGGYGYTF.

Only one count was recorded for this clone. The chain has TRBV19 and TRBJ1-1; weak D call: TRBD1 (6 bases). Trimming removed 7 bases from V and 7 bases from J, with 13 bases in between. Germline CDR1 and CDR2: LNHDA and SQIVND (reference sequence). CDR3 length: 12 amino acids. The CDR3 DNA sequence: TGTGCCAGTAAAGAAAAACAGGGTGAAGCTTTCTTT. Amino acid sequence: CASKEKQGEAFF.